Listed below are T cell receptor beta chains from one sample, sequenced in a study of identifying expanded T cells in peripheral blood. Here immunoSEQ multiplex PCR was the method, and the copy in TCRdb shows in-frame clones only, minus some. Of around 130,000 clones detected, approximately 86% appear once; the ten largest clones hold less than 10%. The source material was blood. The receptor set was obtained from a person aged 18 to 69 in good health. Both conserved end residues are part of each CDR3. Each record gives: V gene, clone size, D gene, J gene, CDR3 DNA, CDR3 protein. The D gene is left open where the match is weak. Not all rows give a size; the values are once, few, many and, for expanded clones, a class.

TRBV30,.,.,TRBJ1-4,TGTGCCTGGAGTAGGGAAGGACCTAATGAAAAACTGTTTTTT,CAWSREGPNEKLFF
TRBV18,.,TRBD1,TRBJ1-1,TGTGCCAGCTCACAGGGGACAGGGGAAGTACACACTGAAGCTTTCTTT,CASSQGTGEVHTEAFF
TRBV28,once,.,TRBJ1-1,TGTGCCAGCAGTTTATGGGAAACTGAAGCTTTCTTT,CASSLWETEAFF
TRBV5-1,.,TRBD1,TRBJ1-1,TGCGCCAGCAGCGATTACAGGGGAAGCACTGAAGCTTTCTTT,CASSDYRGSTEAFF
TRBV28,.,.,TRBJ2-1,TGTGCCAGCAGACCATCGGCAGAGCCTGAGCAGTTCTTC,CASRPSAEPEQFF
TRBV5-1,.,.,TRBJ1-1,TGCGCCAGCAGCTTCGATATTGGTGTGGCTTTCTTT,CASSFDIGVAFF
TRBV18,.,.,TRBJ2-7,TGTGCCAGCTCACCGACAAGTACGAGCTCCTACGAGCAGTACTTC,CASSPTSTSSYEQYF
TRBV28,.,.,TRBJ1-1,TGTGCCAGCAGTTTATTAGGCGGGGCCGGTGAAGCTTTCTTT,CASSLLGGAGEAFF
TRBV6-6,.,.,TRBJ1-5,TGTGCCAGCAGACTATGGACCAACAATCAGCCCCAGCATTTT,CASRLWTNNQPQHF
TRBV7-2,.,TRBD2,TRBJ2-1,TGTGCCAGCAGCTTAGAGGCTAGCGGGGGTAATGAGCAGTTCTTC,CASSLEASGGNEQFF
TRBV6-6,.,.,TRBJ2-1,TGTGCCAGCAGGGGAAGGGGCAATGAGCAGTTCTTC,CASRGRGNEQFF